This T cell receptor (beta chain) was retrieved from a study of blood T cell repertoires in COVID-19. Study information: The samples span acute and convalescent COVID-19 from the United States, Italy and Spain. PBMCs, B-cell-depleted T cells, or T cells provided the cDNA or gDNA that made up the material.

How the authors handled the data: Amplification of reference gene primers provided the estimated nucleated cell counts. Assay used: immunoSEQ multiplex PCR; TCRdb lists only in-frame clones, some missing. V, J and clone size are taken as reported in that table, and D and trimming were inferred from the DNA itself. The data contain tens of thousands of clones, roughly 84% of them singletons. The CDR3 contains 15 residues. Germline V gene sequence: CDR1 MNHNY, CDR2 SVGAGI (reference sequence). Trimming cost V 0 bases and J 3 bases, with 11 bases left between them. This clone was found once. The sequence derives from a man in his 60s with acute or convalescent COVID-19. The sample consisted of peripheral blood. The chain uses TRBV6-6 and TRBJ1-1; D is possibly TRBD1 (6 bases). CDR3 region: CASSYSTGKYTEAFF. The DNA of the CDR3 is TGTGCCAGCAGTTACTCGACAGGCAAATACACTGAAGCTTTCTTT.